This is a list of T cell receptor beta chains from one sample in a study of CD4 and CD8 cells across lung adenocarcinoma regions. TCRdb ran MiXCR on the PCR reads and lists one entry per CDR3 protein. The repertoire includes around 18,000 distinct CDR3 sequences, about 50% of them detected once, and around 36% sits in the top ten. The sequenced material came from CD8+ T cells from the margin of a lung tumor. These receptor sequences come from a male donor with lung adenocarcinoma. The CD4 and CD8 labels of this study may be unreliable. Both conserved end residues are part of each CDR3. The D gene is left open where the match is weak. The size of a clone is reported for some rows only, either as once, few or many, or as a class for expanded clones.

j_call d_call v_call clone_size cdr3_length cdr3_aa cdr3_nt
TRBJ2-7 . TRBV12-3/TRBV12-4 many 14 CASSLGPPYYEQYF TGTGCCAGCAGTTTGGGACCCCCCTACTACGAGCAGTACTTC
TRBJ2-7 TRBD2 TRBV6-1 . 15 CASTLSGRDTDEQYF TGTGCCAGCACCCTAAGCGGGAGGGACACTGATGAGCAGTACTTC
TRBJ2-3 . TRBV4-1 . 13 CASSQLPRDTQYF TGCGCCAGCAGCCAATTACCGCGGGATACGCAGTATTTT
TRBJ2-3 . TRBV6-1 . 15 CARSRQAARTGAQYF TGTGCCAGGAGCAGACAGGCGGCCAGGACCGGGGCGCAGTATTTT
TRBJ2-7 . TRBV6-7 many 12 CASRDSDAEQYF TGTGCCAGCAGGGACTCCGATGCCGAGCAGTACTTC
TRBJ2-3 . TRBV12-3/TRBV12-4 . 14 CASRPGTPTSTQYF TGTGCCAGCAGACCCGGGACTCCAACATCTACGCAGTATTTT
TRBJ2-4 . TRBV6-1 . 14 CASRLLLAKNIQYF TGTGCCAGCAGGCTTTTACTAGCCAAAAACATTCAGTACTTC
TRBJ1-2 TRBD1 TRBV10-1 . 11 CAIPGQVCYTF TGCGCCATACCGGGACAGGTCTGCTACACCTTC
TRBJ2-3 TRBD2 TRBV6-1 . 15 CGSSSVGLAEDTQYF TGTGGCAGCTCCTCGGTCGGACTAGCGGAAGATACGCAGTATTTT
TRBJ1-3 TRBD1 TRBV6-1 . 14 CASSDRGRGNTIYF TGTGCCAGCAGTGACAGGGGGCGCGGAAACACCATATATTTT
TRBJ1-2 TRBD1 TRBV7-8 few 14 CASSLEQGLYGYTF TGTGCCAGCAGCTTAGAACAGGGGTTATATGGCTACACCTTC
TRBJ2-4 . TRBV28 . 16 CASSGEGLGGKDMQYF TGTGCCAGCAGTGGTGAGGGGCTGGGCGGCAAAGATATGCAGTACTTC
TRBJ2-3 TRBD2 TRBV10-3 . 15 CATGSLGLAPDTQYF TGTGCCACCGGTAGTTTGGGACTAGCGCCAGATACGCAGTATTTT
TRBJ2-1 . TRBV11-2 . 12 CASNGFDNEQFF TGTGCCAGCAATGGGTTTGACAATGAGCAGTTCTTC
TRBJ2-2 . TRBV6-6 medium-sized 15 CASRLQSGIPGELFF TGTGCCAGCAGACTCCAGTCCGGAATTCCCGGGGAGCTGTTTTTT
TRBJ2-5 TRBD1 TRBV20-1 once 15 CSASTLQGAQETQYF TGCAGTGCCTCCACCCTACAGGGGGCGCAGGAGACCCAGTACTTC
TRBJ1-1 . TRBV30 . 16 CAWNKGEGEMNTEAFF TGTGCCTGGAACAAGGGGGAGGGGGAGATGAACACTGAAGCTTTCTTT
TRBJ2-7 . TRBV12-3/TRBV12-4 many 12 CASSTGAHEQYF TGTGCCAGCAGCACCGGGGCCCACGAGCAGTACTTC
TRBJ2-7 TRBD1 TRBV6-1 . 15 CASSKGQGISYEQYF TGTGCCAGCAGTAAGGGACAGGGGATCTCCTACGAGCAGTACTTC
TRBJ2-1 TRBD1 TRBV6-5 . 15 CARGYGTGDPETQYF TGTGCCAGGGGTTACGGGACAGGGGATCCAGAGACGCAGTATTTC